The subject of this entry is one T cell receptor (beta chain). Its antigen is currently unknown. CDR1 SEHNR and CDR2 FQNEAQ come from the germline V gene (reference sequence). The CDR3 has 14 amino acids. V was trimmed by 2 bases and J by 14 bases, leaving 19 bases between them. The data originate from a study of identical twins. From the 5' RACE reads, TCRdb called clonotypes with MiXCR, one entry per CDR3 protein. The sample comprises under 250,000 distinct CDR3 sequences, 12% of which are singletons, and 4% to 5% rests with the top ten. Every one of the donors was a healthy Caucasian. Overall study results and limits: Twin sharing of out-of-frame TCR alpha was underestimated by models in monozygotic pairs.

Another study also made use of these data, one on yellow fever vaccine responses in identical twins.

This sequence was found in a woman under 30 in good health. The chain is built from TRBV7-9 and TRBJ1-3, with a possible D match to TRBD1 (5 bases). The specimen was memory (CD45RO+) T cells sorted from blood. DNA of the CDR3: TGTGCCAGCAGCTTAACCCCCTCGGTTGCACAGGTATATTTT. Its protein product is CASSLTPSVAQVYF.